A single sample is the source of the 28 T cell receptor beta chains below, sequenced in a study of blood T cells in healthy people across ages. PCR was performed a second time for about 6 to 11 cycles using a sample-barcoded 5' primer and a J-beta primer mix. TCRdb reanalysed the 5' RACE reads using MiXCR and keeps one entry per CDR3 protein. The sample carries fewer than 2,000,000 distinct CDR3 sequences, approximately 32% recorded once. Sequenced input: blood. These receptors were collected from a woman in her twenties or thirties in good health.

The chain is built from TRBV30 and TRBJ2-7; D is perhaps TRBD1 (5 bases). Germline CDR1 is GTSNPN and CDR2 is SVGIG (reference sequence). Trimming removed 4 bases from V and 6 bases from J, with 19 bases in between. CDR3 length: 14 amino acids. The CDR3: CAWTLCVGEGEQYF. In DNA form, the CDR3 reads TGTGCCTGGACCCTATGCGTAGGGGAAGGCGAGCAGTACTTC.

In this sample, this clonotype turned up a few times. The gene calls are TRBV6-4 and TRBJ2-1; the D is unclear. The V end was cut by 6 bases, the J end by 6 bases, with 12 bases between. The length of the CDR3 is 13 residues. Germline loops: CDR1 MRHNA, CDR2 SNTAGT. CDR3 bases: TGTGCCAGCAGCACGGAACGTGGCAATGAGCAGTTCTTC. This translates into CASSTERGNEQFF.

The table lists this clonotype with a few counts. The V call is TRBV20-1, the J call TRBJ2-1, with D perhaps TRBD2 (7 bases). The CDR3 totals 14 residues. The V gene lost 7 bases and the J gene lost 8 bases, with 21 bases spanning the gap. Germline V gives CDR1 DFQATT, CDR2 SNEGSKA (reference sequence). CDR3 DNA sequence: TGCAGTGAGGGGGGGGCGGGGCTCACGGATGAGCAGTTCTTC. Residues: CSEGGAGLTDEQFF.

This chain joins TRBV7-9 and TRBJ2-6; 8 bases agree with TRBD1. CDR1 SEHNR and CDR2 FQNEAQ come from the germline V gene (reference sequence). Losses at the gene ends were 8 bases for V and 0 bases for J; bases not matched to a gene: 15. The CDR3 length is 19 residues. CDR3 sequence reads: CASRPFGGTGSSGANVLTF. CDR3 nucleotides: TGTGCCAGCCGCCCTTTTGGAGGGACAGGCTCCTCTGGGGCCAACGTCCTGACTTTC.

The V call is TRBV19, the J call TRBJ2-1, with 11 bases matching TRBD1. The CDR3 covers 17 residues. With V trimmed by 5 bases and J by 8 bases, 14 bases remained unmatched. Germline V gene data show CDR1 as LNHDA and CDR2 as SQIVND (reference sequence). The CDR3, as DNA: TGTGCCAGTAGTCTCACCCTGGACAGGGGGCGTTATTATGAGCAGTTCTTC. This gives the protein CASSLTLDRGRYYEQFF.

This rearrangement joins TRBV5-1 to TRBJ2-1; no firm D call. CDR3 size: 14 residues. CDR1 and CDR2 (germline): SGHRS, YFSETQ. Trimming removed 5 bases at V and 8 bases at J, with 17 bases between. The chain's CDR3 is CASRRGTANDEQFF. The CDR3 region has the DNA TGCGCCAGCAGACGAGGAACTGCCAATGATGAGCAGTTCTTC. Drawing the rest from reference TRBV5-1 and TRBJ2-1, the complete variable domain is KAGVTQTPRYLIKTRGQQVTLSCSPISGHRSVSWYQQTPGQGLQFLFEYFSETQRNKGNFPGRFSGRQFSNSRSEMNVSTLELGDSALYLCASRRGTANDEQFFGPGTRLTVL.

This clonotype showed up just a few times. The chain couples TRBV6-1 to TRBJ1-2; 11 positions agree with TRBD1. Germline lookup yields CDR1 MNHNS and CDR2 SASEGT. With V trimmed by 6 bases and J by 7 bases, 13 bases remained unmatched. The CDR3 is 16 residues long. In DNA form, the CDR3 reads TGTGCCAGCAGCCCCTACGGGGACAGGGGGAGTGCTGGCTACACCTTC. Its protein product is CASSPYGDRGSAGYTF.

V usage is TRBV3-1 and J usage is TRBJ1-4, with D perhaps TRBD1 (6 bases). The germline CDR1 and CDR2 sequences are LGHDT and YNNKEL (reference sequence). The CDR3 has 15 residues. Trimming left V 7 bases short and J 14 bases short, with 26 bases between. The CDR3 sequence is CASTLKSRLGTPLFF. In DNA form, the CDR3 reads TGTGCCAGCACCCTAAAAAGTCGCCTAGGGACACCCCTGTTTTTT.

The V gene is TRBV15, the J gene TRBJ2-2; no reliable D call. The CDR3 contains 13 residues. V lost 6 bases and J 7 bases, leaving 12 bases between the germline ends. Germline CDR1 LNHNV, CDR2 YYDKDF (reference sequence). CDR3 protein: CATRQRSSGELFF. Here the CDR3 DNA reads TGTGCCACCAGACAGCGTTCCAGCGGGGAGCTGTTTTTT.

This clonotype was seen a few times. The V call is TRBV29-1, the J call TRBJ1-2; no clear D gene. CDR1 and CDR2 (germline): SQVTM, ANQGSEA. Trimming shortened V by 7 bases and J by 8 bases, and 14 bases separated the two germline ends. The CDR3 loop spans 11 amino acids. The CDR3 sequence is CSAGEERGYTF. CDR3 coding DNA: TGCAGCGCTGGGGAGGAGAGAGGCTACACCTTC.

As DNA, the CDR3 is TGTGCCAGCAGTTTACGGGCGCCGTACTACGAGCAGTACTTC. This encodes CASSLRAPYYEQYF. The rearrangement links TRBV28 to TRBJ2-7; no reliable D call. The V end lost 2 bases, the J end lost 3 bases, and 11 bases lay between the germline ends. Germline CDR1 reads MDHEN; CDR2 reads SYDVKM. There are 14 residues in the CDR3.

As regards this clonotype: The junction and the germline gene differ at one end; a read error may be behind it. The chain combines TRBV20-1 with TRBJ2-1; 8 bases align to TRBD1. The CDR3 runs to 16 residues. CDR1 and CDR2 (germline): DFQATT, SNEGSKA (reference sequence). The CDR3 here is CSAGDGTGTGPFEQFF. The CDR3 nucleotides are TGCAGTGCTGGAGATGGGACCGGGACAGGTCCGTTTGAGCAGTTCTTC.

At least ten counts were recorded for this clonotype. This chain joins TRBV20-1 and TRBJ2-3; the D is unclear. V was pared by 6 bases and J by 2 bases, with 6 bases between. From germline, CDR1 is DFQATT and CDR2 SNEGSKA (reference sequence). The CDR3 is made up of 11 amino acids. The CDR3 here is CSAKPTDTQYF. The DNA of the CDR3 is TGCAGTGCCAAGCCCACAGATACGCAGTATTTT.

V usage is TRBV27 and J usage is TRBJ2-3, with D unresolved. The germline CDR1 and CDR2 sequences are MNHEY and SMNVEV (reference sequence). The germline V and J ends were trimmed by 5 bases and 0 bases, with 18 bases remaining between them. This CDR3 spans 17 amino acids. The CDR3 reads CASSPTHQESSTDTQYF. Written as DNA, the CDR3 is TGTGCCAGCAGTCCCACTCACCAGGAGTCTAGCACAGATACGCAGTATTTT.

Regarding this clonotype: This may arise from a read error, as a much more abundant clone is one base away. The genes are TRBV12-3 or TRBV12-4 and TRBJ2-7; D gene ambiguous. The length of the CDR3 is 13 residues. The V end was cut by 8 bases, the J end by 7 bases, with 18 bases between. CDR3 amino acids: CASGAGRLGEQYF. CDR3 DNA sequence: TGTGCCAGCGGTGCAGGCCGCTTGGGGGAGCAGTACTTC.

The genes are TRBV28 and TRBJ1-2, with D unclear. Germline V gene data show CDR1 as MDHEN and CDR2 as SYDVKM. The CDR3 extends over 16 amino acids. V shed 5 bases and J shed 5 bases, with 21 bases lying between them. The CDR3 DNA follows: TGTGCCAGCAGTCTAGAATCATCCTCGGCGAGGTATGGCTACACCTTC. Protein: CASSLESSSARYGYTF.

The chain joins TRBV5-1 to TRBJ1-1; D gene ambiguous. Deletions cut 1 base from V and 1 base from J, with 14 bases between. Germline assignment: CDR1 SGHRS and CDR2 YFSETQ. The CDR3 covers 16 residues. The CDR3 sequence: CASSLSVRPGNTEAFF. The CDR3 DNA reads TGCGCCAGCAGCTTGTCTGTTAGGCCGGGGAACACTGAAGCTTTCTTT.

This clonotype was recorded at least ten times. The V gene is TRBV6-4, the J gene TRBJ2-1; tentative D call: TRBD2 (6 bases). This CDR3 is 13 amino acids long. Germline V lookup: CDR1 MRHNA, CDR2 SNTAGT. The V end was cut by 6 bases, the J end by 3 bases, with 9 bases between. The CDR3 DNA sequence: TGTGCCAGCAGCGTTAGCGGCTACAATGAGCAGTTCTTC. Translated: CASSVSGYNEQFF.

The CDR3 region is CSAREGQGYEQYF. CDR3 sequence (DNA): TGCAGTGCTAGAGAGGGACAGGGGTATGAGCAGTACTTC. The V and J genes are TRBV20-1 and TRBJ2-7, with 10 positions matching TRBD1. Germline values: CDR1 DFQATT, CDR2 SNEGSKA (reference sequence). The trim removed 0 bases at V and 7 bases at J, leaving 3 bases unmatched. This CDR3 region has 13 residues.

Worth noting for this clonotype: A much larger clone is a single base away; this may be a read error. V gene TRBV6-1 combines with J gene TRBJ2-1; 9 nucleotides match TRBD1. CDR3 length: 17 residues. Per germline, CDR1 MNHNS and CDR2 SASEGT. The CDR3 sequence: CASRGGGTGRMNNERFF. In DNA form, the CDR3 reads TGTGCCAGCAGAGGGGGGGGGACAGGGCGGATGAACAATGAGCGGTTCTTC.

CDR3 sequence reads: CAGGTGALDGYTF. CDR3 bases: TGTGCCGGGGGTACAGGGGCCCTTGATGGCTACACCTTC. The chain uses TRBV30 and TRBJ1-2; the match to TRBD1 covers 7 bases. The germline CDR1 and CDR2 sequences are GTSNPN and SVGIG (reference sequence). The ends lost 8 bases at V and 6 bases at J; junction bases unmatched: 12. The CDR3 loop spans 13 amino acids. The full variable domain, in which reference TRBV30 and TRBJ1-2 provide the parts outside the CDR3, is SQTIHQWPATLVQPVGSPLSLECTVEGTSNPNLYWYRQAAGRGLQLLFYSVGIGQISSEVPQNLSASRPQDRQFILSSKKLLLSDSGFYLCAGGTGALDGYTFGSGTRLTVV.

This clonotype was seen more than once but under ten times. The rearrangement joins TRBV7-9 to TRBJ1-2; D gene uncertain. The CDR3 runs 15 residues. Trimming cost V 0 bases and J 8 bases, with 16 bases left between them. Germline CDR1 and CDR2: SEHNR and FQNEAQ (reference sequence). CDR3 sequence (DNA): TGTGCCAGCAGCTTAGCCGAATTAGCGCAAATCGGCTACACCTTC. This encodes CASSLAELAQIGYTF.

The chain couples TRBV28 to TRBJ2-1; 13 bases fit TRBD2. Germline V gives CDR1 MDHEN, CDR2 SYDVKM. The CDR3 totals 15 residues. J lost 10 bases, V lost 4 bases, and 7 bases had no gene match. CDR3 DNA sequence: TGTGCCAGCAGTTCCGGACTAGCGGGGGTACGGGAGCAGTTCTTC. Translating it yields CASSSGLAGVREQFF.

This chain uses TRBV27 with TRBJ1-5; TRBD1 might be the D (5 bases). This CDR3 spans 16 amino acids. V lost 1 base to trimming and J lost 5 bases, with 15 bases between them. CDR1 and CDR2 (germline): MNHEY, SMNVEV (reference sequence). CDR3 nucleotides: TGTGCCAGCAGTTTATACCCAGGGTTGGGCGATCAGCCCCAGCATTTT. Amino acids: CASSLYPGLGDQPQHF.

The CDR3 sequence is CASSQDGTGSANEQFF. In nucleotides, the CDR3 is TGCGCCAGCAGCCAAGATGGGACAGGTAGTGCAAATGAGCAGTTCTTC. This chain uses TRBV4-1 with TRBJ2-1; 8 bases fit TRBD1. J lost 7 bases, V lost 0 bases, and 8 bases had no gene match. This CDR3 contains 16 residues. From germline, CDR1 is MGHRA and CDR2 YSYEKL.

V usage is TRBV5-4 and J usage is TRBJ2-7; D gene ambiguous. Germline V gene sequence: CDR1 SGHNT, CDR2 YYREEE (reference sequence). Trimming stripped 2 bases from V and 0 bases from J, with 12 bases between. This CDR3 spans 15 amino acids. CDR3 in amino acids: CASSFPGGSSYEQYF. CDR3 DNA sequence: TGTGCCAGCAGCTTCCCTGGCGGAAGCTCCTACGAGCAGTACTTC. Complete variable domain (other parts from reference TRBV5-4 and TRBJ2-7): ETGVTQSPTHLIKTRGQQVTLRCSSQSGHNTVSWYQQALGQGPQFIFQYYREEENGRGNFPPRFSGLQFPNYSSELNVNALELDDSALYLCASSFPGGSSYEQYFGPGTRLTVT.

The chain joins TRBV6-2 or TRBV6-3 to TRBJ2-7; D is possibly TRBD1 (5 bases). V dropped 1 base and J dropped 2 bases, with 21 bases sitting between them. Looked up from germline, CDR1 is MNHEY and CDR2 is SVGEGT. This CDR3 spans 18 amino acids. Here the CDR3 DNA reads TGTGCCAGCAGTTACTTGATATCCCCCGGCCAGGGCCCCTACGAGCAGTACTTC. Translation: CASSYLISPGQGPYEQYF.

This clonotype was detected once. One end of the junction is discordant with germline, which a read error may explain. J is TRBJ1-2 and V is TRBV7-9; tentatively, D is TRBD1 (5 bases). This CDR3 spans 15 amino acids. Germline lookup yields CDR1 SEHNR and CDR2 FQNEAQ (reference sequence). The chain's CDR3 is CASSLTQGPYYGDTF. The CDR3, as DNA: TGTGCCAGCAGCTTAACCCAGGGCCCGTACTATGGCGACACCTTC.